This T cell receptor beta chain was identified during a study of post-analysis software for immune sequencing data. Study summary: The patients showed relapsing-remitting, secondary progressive and progressive-relapsing multiple sclerosis courses. Study-level findings and limits: Comparison with controls showed significantly lower normalized Chao1 diversity in multiple sclerosis patients. Comparison of patients with controls showed four or five TRBV segments more frequent in patients, TRBV5-6, TRBV5-1 and TRBV20-1 among them.

Trimming removed 1 base from V and 7 bases from J, with 17 bases in between. The CDR3 is 16 residues long. Germline lookup yields CDR1 WNHNN and CDR2 SYGVQD (reference sequence). Unique molecular identifiers were built into the TCR beta cDNA libraries. T cells, about 0.85 to 11 million of them, yielded some 500,000 cDNA molecules. In TCRdb, the PCR reads were re-called with MiXCR into one record per CDR3 protein. The data show around 400,000 distinct CDR3 sequences, roughly 30% seen once. This clonotype turned up a few times. Its specificity is not known. This rearrangement joins TRBV10-1 to TRBJ2-1; TRBD1 might be the D (6 bases). The material sequenced was blood. This sequence originates from a girl under 18 with multiple sclerosis. The CDR3, as DNA: TGCGCCAGCAGTGAGTTAATCGGACAGCTACAAAATGAGCAGTTCTTC. This sequence encodes CASSELIGQLQNEQFF.